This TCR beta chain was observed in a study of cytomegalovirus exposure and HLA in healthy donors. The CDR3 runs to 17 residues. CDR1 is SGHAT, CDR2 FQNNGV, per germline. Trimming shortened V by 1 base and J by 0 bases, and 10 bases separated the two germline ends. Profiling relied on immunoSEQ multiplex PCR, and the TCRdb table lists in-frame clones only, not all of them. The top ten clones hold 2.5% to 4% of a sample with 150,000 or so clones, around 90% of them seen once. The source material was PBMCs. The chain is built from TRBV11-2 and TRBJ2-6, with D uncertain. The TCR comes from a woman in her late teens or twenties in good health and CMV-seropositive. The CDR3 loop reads CASSLVPRASGANVLTF. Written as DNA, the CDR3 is TGTGCCAGCAGCTTAGTTCCCCGCGCCTCTGGGGCCAACGTCCTGACTTTC.